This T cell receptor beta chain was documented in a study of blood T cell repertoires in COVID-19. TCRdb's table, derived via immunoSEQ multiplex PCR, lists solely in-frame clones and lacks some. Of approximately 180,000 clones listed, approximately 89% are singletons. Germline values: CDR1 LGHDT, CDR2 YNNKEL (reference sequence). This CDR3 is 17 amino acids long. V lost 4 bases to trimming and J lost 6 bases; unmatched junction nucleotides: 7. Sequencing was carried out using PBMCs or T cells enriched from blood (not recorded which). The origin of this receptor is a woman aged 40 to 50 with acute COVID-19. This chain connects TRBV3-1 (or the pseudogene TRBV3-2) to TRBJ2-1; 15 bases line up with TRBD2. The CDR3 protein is CASSPGTSGRLGNEQFF. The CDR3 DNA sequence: TGTGCCAGCAGCCCGGGGACTAGCGGGAGGCTCGGCAATGAGCAGTTCTTC.